This T cell receptor (beta chain) stems from a study of shared T cell receptors in the human thymus. Germline-derived CDR1 and CDR2 are ENHRY and SYGVKD. This CDR3 is built from 15 residues. J was trimmed by 3 bases and V by 5 bases; bases with no gene match: 7. Generated by immunoSEQ multiplex PCR, the TCRdb table keeps only in-frame clones and is missing some. The data hold about 610,000 clones, with 85% to 90% observed a single time. These records were also assigned to another study, of human thymus T cells. From that study: Donors were healthy Finnish infants having corrective surgery for congenital heart defects. Thymic tissue was derived from resections collected during corrective heart surgery. Related research reported highly overlapping thymic repertoires among unrelated individuals.

This chain joins TRBV10-3 and TRBJ2-3, with TRBD2 matching 8 bases. The sample was thymocytes. This sequence originates from a boy younger than two with a congenital heart defect. CDR3 sequence (DNA): TGTGCCATCAGTTCCTATAGCGGGAAAACAGATACGCAGTATTTT. This encodes CAISSYSGKTDTQYF.